This note documents a single T cell receptor beta chain sequence. Participant reports of clinical history set cohort assignment. This specimen belongs to a study of blood T cell repertoires in COVID-19. On the study more broadly: Acute-phase and convalescent COVID-19 samples originated in the United States, Italy and Spain.

Produced via immunoSEQ multiplex PCR; TCRdb's table is partial and in-frame only. The repertoire includes around 190,000 clones, about 82% of them detected once, and 4.5% to 7% sits in the top ten. This clonotype was sampled from a man aged 40-49 years with acute COVID-19. Sequencing was done on a sample of PBMCs or T cells enriched from blood (not recorded which).

The CDR3 bases are TGTGCCAGTAACCCTAACTCCTACAATGAGCAGTTCTTC. The encoded protein is CASNPNSYNEQFF. The V call is TRBV19, the J call TRBJ2-1; D gene ambiguous. Per the germline V gene, CDR1 is LNHDA and CDR2 is SQIVND (reference sequence). The CDR3 covers 13 residues. Deletions cut 7 bases from V and 0 bases from J, with 7 bases between.